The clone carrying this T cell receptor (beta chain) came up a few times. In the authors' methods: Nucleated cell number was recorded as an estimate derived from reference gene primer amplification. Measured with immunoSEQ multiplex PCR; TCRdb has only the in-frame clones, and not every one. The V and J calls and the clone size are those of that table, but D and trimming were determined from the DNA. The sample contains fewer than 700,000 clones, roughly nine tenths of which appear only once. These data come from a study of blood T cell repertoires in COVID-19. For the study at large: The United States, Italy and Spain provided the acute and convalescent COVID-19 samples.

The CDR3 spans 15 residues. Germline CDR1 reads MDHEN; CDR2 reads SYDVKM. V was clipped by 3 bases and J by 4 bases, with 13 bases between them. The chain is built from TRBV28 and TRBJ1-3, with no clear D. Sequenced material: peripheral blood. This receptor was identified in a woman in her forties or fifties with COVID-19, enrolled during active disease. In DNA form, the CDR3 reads TGTGCCAGCAGTTTCGGGGAAGCGTGGGGAAACACCATATATTTT. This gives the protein CASSFGEAWGNTIYF.